The 20 T cell receptor beta chains presented below share a single source sample, sequenced in a study of blood T cell repertoires in COVID-19. Sequencing was performed with immunoSEQ multiplex PCR; in TCRdb, only in-frame clones are kept and a portion is missing. The data contain 200,000 to 250,000 clones, 75% to 90% of them singletons. What was sequenced was PBMCs or T cells enriched from blood (not recorded which). These receptors all come from a woman younger than 45 who had been exposed to COVID-19.

This sequence joins TRBV3-1 (or the pseudogene TRBV3-2) and TRBJ2-5, with TRBD2 matching 12 bases. Germline CDR1 is LGHDT and CDR2 is YNNKEL (reference sequence). J gave up 5 bases and V 3 bases, and 1 base lay outside the gene matches. CDR3 length: 14 residues. The CDR3: CASSHLAGGETQYF. As DNA, the CDR3 is TGTGCCAGCAGCCACCTAGCGGGAGGGGAGACCCAGTACTTC.

The V and J genes are TRBV11-2 and TRBJ2-3, with D perhaps TRBD1 (6 bases). V lost 3 bases to trimming and J lost 6 bases, with 10 bases between them. The CDR3 runs 13 residues. Per germline, CDR1 SGHAT and CDR2 FQNNGV. The CDR3 here is CASSLWGPDTQYF. CDR3 nucleotides: TGTGCCAGCAGCTTGTGGGGGCCGGATACGCAGTATTTT.

V usage is TRBV10-1 and J usage is TRBJ2-7; 10 bases fit TRBD1. Germline CDR1 is WNHNN and CDR2 is SYGVQD (reference sequence). Losses at the gene ends were 5 bases for V and 7 bases for J; bases not matched to a gene: 17. The CDR3 contains 17 residues. The CDR3 loop reads CASSPLYSGTGAEEQYF. The DNA of the CDR3 is TGCGCCAGCAGTCCCCTATACTCCGGGACAGGGGCAGAAGAGCAGTACTTC.

This rearrangement joins TRBV6-5 to TRBJ2-7, with TRBD2 matching 9 bases. After removal of 11 bases from V and 1 base from J, the junction contained 6 bases not matched to a gene. Germline loops: CDR1 MNHEY, CDR2 SVGAGI. This CDR3 comprises 13 residues. CDR3 sequence: CAGGLARSYEQYF. CDR3 nucleotides: TGTGCCGGCGGACTAGCGAGGTCCTACGAGCAGTACTTC.

This chain links TRBV9 with TRBJ2-5; possible D gene TRBD1, 5 bases. The ends were cut back, 0 bases at V and 3 bases at J, with 12 bases in the middle. The CDR3 length is 15 residues. From germline, CDR1 is SGDLS and CDR2 YYNGEE. The CDR3 coding sequence is TGTGCCAGCAGCGTAGAGGGGCGCGATAAAGAGACCCAGTACTTC. Its translation is CASSVEGRDKETQYF.

The table lists this clone with a count of one. This chain connects TRBV27 to TRBJ2-7; 9 nucleotides agree with TRBD1. CDR1 MNHEY and CDR2 SMNVEV come from the germline V gene (reference sequence). Unmatched junction bases numbered 7, after V lost 5 bases and J lost 5 bases. This CDR3 has 14 residues. The chain's CDR3 is CASSPTGGSDEQYF. The CDR3, as DNA: TGTGCCAGCAGTCCAACAGGGGGCTCGGACGAGCAGTACTTC.

This clone appeared once. This chain uses TRBV2 with TRBJ2-1; 9 nucleotides match TRBD2. Germline trimming cut 4 bases from V and 4 bases from J; bases unmatched to any gene: 5. The CDR3 runs to 15 residues. Per germline, CDR1 SNHLY and CDR2 FYNNEI. The CDR3 DNA reads TGTGCCAGCAGTGTAAAGCGGGGGGAGTACAATGAGCAGTTCTTC. Protein sequence: CASSVKRGEYNEQFF.

This clone is a singleton in its sample. In nucleotides, the CDR3 is TGTGCCAGCAGTGGAGATCAGCCCCAGCATTTT. Amino acid sequence: CASSGDQPQHF. The chain couples TRBV2 to TRBJ1-5, with unresolved D. The CDR3 has 11 residues. V was shortened by 4 bases and J by 5 bases, with 3 bases between the two germline ends. The germline CDR1 and CDR2 sequences are SNHLY and FYNNEI. Variable domain in full (rest from reference TRBV2 and TRBJ1-5): EPEVTQTPSHQVTQMGQEVILRCVPISNHLYFYWYRQILGQKVEFLVSFYNNEISEKSEIFDDQFSVERPDGSNFTLKIRSTKLEDSAMYFCASSGDQPQHFGDGTRLSIL.

This chain connects TRBV9 to TRBJ2-1, with TRBD2 identical over 10 bases. CDR3 length equals 17 residues. The V gene's germline CDR1 is SGDLS and CDR2 YYNGEE. J was trimmed by 0 bases and V by 4 bases; bases with no gene match: 7. CDR3 in DNA: TGTGCCAGCAGCACCCCACTAGCGGGACCCTCCTACAATGAGCAGTTCTTC. This codes for CASSTPLAGPSYNEQFF.

The chain uses TRBV6-5 and TRBJ2-2; TRBD1 agrees at 7 bases. The CDR3 loop spans 16 amino acids. Germline trimming cut 1 base from V and 5 bases from J; bases unmatched to any gene: 7. Germline V CDR1 and CDR2: MNHEY, SVGAGI. The CDR3 sequence: CASSYFPTGQTGELFF. The CDR3 DNA follows: TGTGCCAGCAGTTACTTCCCGACAGGGCAAACCGGGGAGCTGTTTTTT.

The J gene is TRBJ1-1, the V gene TRBV28; tentatively, D is TRBD1 (6 bases). Per germline, CDR1 MDHEN and CDR2 SYDVKM. V lost 5 bases and J lost 10, with 14 bases in between. This CDR3 is built from 12 residues. The CDR3: CASSMDSPRAFF. The CDR3 region has the DNA TGTGCCAGCAGTATGGACAGCCCAAGAGCTTTCTTT.

The CDR3 region has the DNA TGTGCCTGCCGGGGGGCAGGGAGCTCCTATAATTCACCCCTCCACTTT. Translated, it gives CACRGAGSSYNSPLHF. This sequence joins TRBV30 and TRBJ1-6, with TRBD1 as a possible D gene (6 bases). This CDR3 comprises 16 residues. Trimming shortened V by 6 bases and J by 0 bases, and 15 bases separated the two germline ends. Germline CDR1 and CDR2: GTSNPN and SVGIG (reference sequence). Based on the CDR3 plus reference TRBV30 and TRBJ1-6, the full variable domain is SQTIHQWPATLVQPVGSPLSLECTVEGTSNPNLYWYRQAAGRGLQLLFYSVGIGQISSEVPQNLSASRPQDRQFILSSKKLLLSDSGFYLCACRGAGSSYNSPLHFGNGTRLTVT.

The gene calls are TRBV3-1 (or the pseudogene TRBV3-2) and TRBJ1-5; 10 positions agree with TRBD1. The CDR3 has 16 amino acids. V trimming: 5 bases; J trimming: 3 bases; junction bases outside the gene matches: 7. From germline, CDR1 is LGHDT and CDR2 YNNKEL (reference sequence). The CDR3 reads CASSSGTGDNNQPQHF. Written as DNA, the CDR3 is TGTGCCAGCAGCTCCGGGACAGGGGATAACAATCAGCCCCAGCATTTT.

This chain connects TRBV18 to TRBJ1-2, with 11 bases aligning to TRBD1. The CDR3 has 18 residues. The germline CDR1 and CDR2 sequences are KGHSH and LQKENI. The J segment lost 6 bases and the V segment lost 2 bases, leaving 14 bases of the junction unmatched. CDR3: CASSPRSGTGGLHDGYTF. The CDR3 region has the DNA TGTGCCAGCTCACCAAGATCCGGGACAGGGGGACTTCATGATGGCTACACCTTC.

The chain has TRBV7-9 and TRBJ1-1, with D perhaps matching TRBD1 (6 bases). The CDR3 has 13 residues. CDR1 and CDR2 (germline): SEHNR, FQNEAQ (reference sequence). Trimming removed 5 bases at V and 6 bases at J, with 13 bases between. CDR3: CASSPTGLPEAFF. The CDR3 DNA is TGTGCCAGCAGCCCCACAGGGTTACCTGAAGCTTTCTTT.

The chain is built from TRBV29-1 and TRBJ2-1; TRBD2 is a possible D gene (6 bases). Germline V CDR1 and CDR2: SQVTM, ANQGSEA. Trimming pared 6 bases from V and 5 bases from J, leaving 14 bases between. The CDR3 consists of 13 residues. The DNA for the CDR3 is TGCAGCGTCGGAAATGGGGGGAACAATGAGCAGTTCTTC. The encoded protein is CSVGNGGNNEQFF.

The V call is TRBV5-1, the J call TRBJ2-2, with 15 bases matching TRBD2. With 3 bases clipped from V and 5 bases from J, the junction kept 5 bases outside the gene matches. This CDR3 has 17 residues. Per germline, CDR1 SGHRS and CDR2 YFSETQ. CDR3: CASSSGLAGGATGELFF. CDR3 DNA sequence: TGCGCCAGCAGCTCAGGACTAGCGGGAGGGGCGACCGGGGAGCTGTTTTTT.

The rearrangement links TRBV5-1 to TRBJ2-7, with D perhaps matching TRBD1 (5 bases). Trimming shortened V by 1 base and J by 6 bases, and 8 bases separated the two germline ends. The germline CDR1 and CDR2 sequences are SGHRS and YFSETQ. CDR3 size: 12 residues. The CDR3 spells CASSLRTTEQYF. CDR3 bases: TGCGCCAGCAGCTTGAGGACAACCGAGCAGTACTTC.

This clone was observed a handful of times. The chain links TRBV2 to TRBJ1-4, with 10 bases lining up with TRBD1. CDR1 is SNHLY, CDR2 FYNNEI, per germline. The CDR3 is 16 amino acids. V shed 6 bases and J 5 bases; nucleotides not matched to a gene: 9. CDR3 sequence reads: CASRGTGVTVNEKLFF. In DNA form, the CDR3 reads TGTGCCAGCAGAGGGACAGGGGTGACAGTCAATGAAAAACTGTTTTTT.

The chain carries TRBV5-1 and TRBJ2-1; no reliable D call. The length of the CDR3 is 15 residues. The V and J ends lost 1 base and 3 bases respectively, with 11 bases between them. The V gene's germline CDR1 is SGHRS and CDR2 YFSETQ. The CDR3 protein is CASSLSDKLYNEQFF. The DNA of the CDR3 is TGCGCCAGCAGCTTGTCCGATAAACTCTACAATGAGCAGTTCTTC.